Listed below are T cell receptor beta chains from one sample, sequenced in a study of CD8+CD57+ T cells in acquired aplastic anemia. TCRdb called the reads again in MiXCR, with one record for every CDR3 protein. Here the sample spans approximately 250,000 distinct CDR3 sequences, approximately 79% being singletons. Input material: sorted CD4+, CD8+, or CD8+CD57+ T cells (not recorded which) from PBMCs. These receptors originate from a human donor with aplastic anemia. Each CDR3 is given with its conserved first and last residue. A D gene is named only where the DNA matches it firmly. Size tells how often a clone was seen (once, few, many) or the class of an expanded clone, and some rows leave it out.

D gene: -
J gene: TRBJ1-1
V gene: TRBV7-3
clone size: -
CDR3 DNA: TGTGCCAGTAGAACAGAGGTAAAGAACACCGAAACTTTCTTT
CDR3 protein: CASRTEVKNTETFF

D gene: -
J gene: TRBJ2-3
V gene: TRBV7-3
clone size: -
CDR3 DNA: TGCGCCAGCAGCTTAGCGGGACAGAAACACACGCGCTATTTT
CDR3 protein: CASSLAGQKHTRYF

D gene: -
J gene: TRBJ1-1
V gene: TRBV7-8
clone size: -
CDR3 DNA: -
CDR3 protein: CASSLDGAEQYVGAFF

D gene: TRBD2
J gene: TRBJ2-3
V gene: TRBV7-8
clone size: -
CDR3 DNA: TGTGCCAGCAGCTTCGCGGGAGGTCCCGATACGCATTATCAGTATTTT
CDR3 protein: CASSFAGGPDTHYQYF

D gene: -
J gene: TRBJ2-3
V gene: TRBV5-6
clone size: few
CDR3 DNA: TGTGCCAGCGGCGACGGTGACGCAGATACGCAGTATTTT
CDR3 protein: CASGDGDADTQYF

D gene: TRBD2
J gene: TRBJ2-2
V gene: TRBV7-9
clone size: -
CDR3 DNA: TGTGCCAGCAGCTTAGTAAGAAGCGGGGGGTTTTTT
CDR3 protein: CASSLVRSGGFF

D gene: -
J gene: TRBJ2-7
V gene: TRBV15
clone size: -
CDR3 DNA: TGTGCCACCAGCGGGGGCGGCCGCCAAGAGGCCCAGTACTTC
CDR3 protein: CATSGGGRQEAQYF

D gene: -
J gene: TRBJ1-1
V gene: TRBV7-8
clone size: -
CDR3 DNA: TGTGCCAGCAGCTCCCGATTTAACACACTAAACACTGAAGCTTTCTTT
CDR3 protein: CASSSRFNTLNTEAFF

D gene: -
J gene: TRBJ2-2
V gene: TRBV7-9
clone size: -
CDR3 DNA: TGTGCCAGCAGCTTACTTGGGGGGGGCGCGAAGGAGCAGTTTTTT
CDR3 protein: CASSLLGGGAKEQFF

D gene: -
J gene: TRBJ2-3
V gene: TRBV7-9
clone size: once
CDR3 DNA: TGTGCCAGCAGCGTACAGGGCGCGCGCGCCTACACTTTC
CDR3 protein: CASSVQGARAYTF

D gene: -
J gene: TRBJ2-3
V gene: TRBV9
clone size: -
CDR3 DNA: TGTGCCAGCAGCATTCCCCGCGGTCGGACTTCCGCGGATTTT
CDR3 protein: CASSIPRGRTSADF

D gene: TRBD1
J gene: TRBJ2-1
V gene: TRBV15
clone size: -
CDR3 DNA: TGTGCCACCAGCAGAGAGTGGACAGGGGTAACGGGCAATGAGCAGTTCTTC
CDR3 protein: CATSREWTGVTGNEQFF

D gene: TRBD2
J gene: TRBJ2-2
V gene: TRBV10-3
clone size: -
CDR3 DNA: TGTGCCATCAGTGAGTCTGGGACTAGCGGGAGTCCCCCGAACACCGGGGAGCTGTTTTTT
CDR3 protein: CAISESGTSGSPPNTGELFF

D gene: -
J gene: TRBJ1-1
V gene: TRBV29-1
clone size: -
CDR3 DNA: TGCAGCATTCGAGGGGGGGGGAACACTGAAGCTTTCTTT
CDR3 protein: CSIRGGGNTEAFF

D gene: TRBD2
J gene: TRBJ2-3
V gene: TRBV2
clone size: -
CDR3 DNA: TGTGCCAGCAGTGGGGCGGGGGGTCCGAACACGCAGTCTTTC
CDR3 protein: CASSGAGGPNTQSF

D gene: -
J gene: TRBJ2-1
V gene: TRBV7-3
clone size: -
CDR3 DNA: TGTGCCAGCAGCCCTGTACAGGCCACAGATACGCAGTATTTC
CDR3 protein: CASSPVQATDTQYF

D gene: -
J gene: TRBJ1-1
V gene: TRBV7-8
clone size: -
CDR3 DNA: TGTGCCAGCAGCTCAGCGGGAGGTGGCAATACGCAGTTCTTT
CDR3 protein: CASSSAGGGNTQFF

D gene: -
J gene: TRBJ1-1
V gene: TRBV7-2
clone size: once
CDR3 DNA: TGTGCCAGCAGCTTCAGGGTGACAGAAAACACTGAAGCTTTCTTT
CDR3 protein: CASSFRVTENTEAFF

D gene: -
J gene: TRBJ1-1
V gene: TRBV24-1
clone size: -
CDR3 DNA: TGTGCCACCAGTGATTTGGGAGGAATAGCTTTCTTT
CDR3 protein: CATSDLGGIAFF

D gene: -
J gene: TRBJ1-5
V gene: TRBV20-1
clone size: once
CDR3 DNA: TGCAGTGCCACTCGTGGACTACATAAGACCCAGCATTTT
CDR3 protein: CSATRGLHKTQHF

D gene: TRBD1
J gene: TRBJ1-4
V gene: TRBV25-1
clone size: -
CDR3 DNA: TGTGCCAGCAGTGGGGCGACAGGGTGGTACTCTAATGAAAAACTGTTTTTT
CDR3 protein: CASSGATGWYSNEKLFF

D gene: TRBD1
J gene: TRBJ1-2
V gene: TRBV7-6
clone size: -
CDR3 DNA: TGTGCCAGCAGCCAAATCGACAGGGGGCTCGACGGCTACTACACCTTC
CDR3 protein: CASSQIDRGLDGYYTF

D gene: -
J gene: TRBJ1-1
V gene: TRBV20-1
clone size: -
CDR3 DNA: TGCAGTGCTAGGAACCTAGCGCGGGACTACACTGAAGCTTTCTTT
CDR3 protein: CSARNLARDYTEAFF

D gene: -
J gene: TRBJ2-3
V gene: TRBV11-1
clone size: -
CDR3 DNA: TGTGCCAGCGGGTACGGTGTCACAGATACGCAGTATTTT
CDR3 protein: CASGYGVTDTQYF

D gene: -
J gene: TRBJ2-6
V gene: TRBV7-9
clone size: -
CDR3 DNA: TGTGCCAGCGGCAGCTCTGGGGCCAACGTCCTGACTTTC
CDR3 protein: CASGSSGANVLTF

D gene: TRBD1
J gene: TRBJ2-7
V gene: TRBV5-1
clone size: -
CDR3 DNA: TGCGCCAGCAGCTTCCCGGGACAGCTAACTCAGTGCTTC
CDR3 protein: CASSFPGQLTQCF

D gene: -
J gene: TRBJ2-2
V gene: TRBV12-3/TRBV12-4
clone size: many
CDR3 DNA: TGTGCCAGCACCAATCCCGGGGGCGTAAACACCGGGGAGCTGTTTTTT
CDR3 protein: CASTNPGGVNTGELFF

D gene: -
J gene: TRBJ2-3
V gene: TRBV7-8
clone size: once
CDR3 DNA: TGTGCCAGCAGCTTAGCGGGAACAGCCGAGACGTATTTT
CDR3 protein: CASSLAGTAETYF

D gene: -
J gene: TRBJ2-5
V gene: TRBV7-9
clone size: -
CDR3 DNA: TGTGCCTGGAGTATGGGCGGGCAAAATGAGCAGCTGTACTTC
CDR3 protein: CAWSMGGQNEQLYF

D gene: -
J gene: TRBJ2-1
V gene: TRBV9
clone size: few
CDR3 DNA: TGTGCCAGCAGCGCACGCCTCGGGAGTGAGCAGTTCTTC
CDR3 protein: CASSARLGSEQFF

D gene: -
J gene: TRBJ2-2
V gene: TRBV7-8
clone size: -
CDR3 DNA: TGTGCCAGCAGCTTAGTAACCGGGGGGCTCGTATTT
CDR3 protein: CASSLVTGGLVF

D gene: -
J gene: TRBJ2-3
V gene: TRBV19
clone size: -
CDR3 DNA: TGTGCCACCGCCTCGACCACAGATACGCAGTATTTT
CDR3 protein: CATASTTDTQYF

D gene: -
J gene: TRBJ2-3
V gene: TRBV15
clone size: -
CDR3 DNA: TGTGCCAGCAGCATAGGGGGAGGGCCCGAGACGAAGTATTTT
CDR3 protein: CASSIGGGPETKYF

D gene: TRBD2
J gene: TRBJ2-3
V gene: TRBV9
clone size: -
CDR3 DNA: TGTGCCAGCGGCGAAGGACTAGCGGACACAGAGTCGTTT
CDR3 protein: CASGEGLADTESF

D gene: TRBD1
J gene: TRBJ2-7
V gene: TRBV15
clone size: -
CDR3 DNA: TGTGCCACCAGCAGGGCCACAGGGGGTAGGCCCTACGAGCAGTACTTC
CDR3 protein: CATSRATGGRPYEQYF